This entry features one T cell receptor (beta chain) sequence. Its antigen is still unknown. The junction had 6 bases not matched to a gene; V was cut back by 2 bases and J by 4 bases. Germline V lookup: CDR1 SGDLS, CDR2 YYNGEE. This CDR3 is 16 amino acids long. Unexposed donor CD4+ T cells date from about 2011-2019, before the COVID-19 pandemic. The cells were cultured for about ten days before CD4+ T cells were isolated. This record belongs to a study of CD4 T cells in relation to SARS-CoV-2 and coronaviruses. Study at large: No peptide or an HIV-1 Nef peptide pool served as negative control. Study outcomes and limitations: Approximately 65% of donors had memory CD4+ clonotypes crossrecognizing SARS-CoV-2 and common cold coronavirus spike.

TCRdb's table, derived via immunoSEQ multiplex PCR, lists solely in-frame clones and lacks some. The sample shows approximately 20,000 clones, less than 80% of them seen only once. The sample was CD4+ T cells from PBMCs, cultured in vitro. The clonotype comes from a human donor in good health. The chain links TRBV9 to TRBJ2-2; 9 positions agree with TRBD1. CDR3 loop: CASSVGTGYPTGELFF. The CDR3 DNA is TGTGCCAGCAGCGTTGGGACAGGGTATCCCACCGGGGAGCTGTTTTTT.